This entry features one T cell receptor (beta chain) sequence. The sample comes from a study of OX40 agonist ivuxolimab in advanced cancers. Study as a whole: Those treated in dose escalation had hepatocellular carcinoma, melanoma, renal cell cancer or head and neck cancer. Age averaged around 58 years (range roughly 20 to 90), and roughly 80% were male. One hepatocellular carcinoma and a couple of cutaneous melanoma patients partially responded.

Clones were sequenced by immunoSEQ multiplex PCR, and TCRdb holds only the in-frame ones, with some missing. The sample holds tens of thousands of clones, approximately 80% seen once. The germline V gene has CDR1 MRHNA and CDR2 SNTAGT. This CDR3 contains 15 residues. The germline V and J ends were trimmed by 3 bases and 0 bases, with 6 bases remaining between them. Sequenced material: CD4+ or CD8+ T cells sorted from blood, taken in a trial of the OX40 agonist ivuxolimab. V gene TRBV6-4 combines with J gene TRBJ1-6; D unclear. The receptor's source is an adult with an advanced solid tumor such as melanoma, head and neck, liver or kidney cancer. The CDR3 spells CASSEDSSYNSPLHF. The CDR3 DNA sequence: TGTGCCAGCAGTGAGGATAGCTCCTATAATTCACCCCTCCACTTT.